This is a list of T cell receptor beta chains from one sample in a study of metastatic and nonmetastatic thyroid tumors. TCRdb reprocessed the PCR reads using MiXCR. The data show roughly 53,000 clones, around 20% seen once. The specimen sequenced was blood. These receptors originate from a female donor with papillary thyroid cancer or a benign thyroid nodule (not recorded which). Some clones in this sample may be carry-over from other donors' samples. Both conserved end residues are part of each CDR3. Fields, in order: clone size, CDR3 length, V gene, D gene, J gene, CDR3 DNA, CDR3 protein. D genes are given only for firm matches. Expanded clones get a size class; other rows say once, few or many, or leave the size out.

many	13	TRBV5-1	.	TRBJ1-1	TGCGCCAGCTCCAGGGTAGGCGACACTGAAGCTTTCTTT	CASSRVGDTEAFF
few	17	TRBV27	.	TRBJ2-6	TGTGCCAGCAGTTTAGCAACTCCCCTCTCTGGGTCCAACTTCCTGACTTTC	CASSLATPLSGSNFLTF
many	16	TRBV20-1	.	TRBJ2-4	TGCAGTGCTCAGGGCGGCCACACCCTAGCCAAAAACATTCAGTACTTC	CSAQGGHTLAKNIQYF
many	13	TRBV27	.	TRBJ2-2	TGTGCCAGCAGTCGGGGGAACACCGGGGAGCTGTTTTTT	CASSRGNTGELFF
many	13	TRBV20-1	.	TRBJ1-1	TGCAGTGCTGCCCCCGGGGGCAACGCTGAAGCTTTCTTT	CSAAPGGNAEAFF
many	16	TRBV25-1	TRBD1	TRBJ1-6	TGTGCCAGCAGCGTTTACTCCGGGACAGGGCATTCACCCCTCCACTTT	CASSVYSGTGHSPLHF
many	16	TRBV9	.	TRBJ2-3	TGTGCCACAGCACCCCTCCTCGGGCGGGTTACAGATACGCAGTATTTT	CATAPLLGRVTDTQYF
many	16	TRBV4-1	TRBD1	TRBJ2-2	TGCGCCAGCAGCCAGGCCCCCAGGGGGTCGGGCGGGGAGCTGTTTTTT	CASSQAPRGSGGELFF
many	13	TRBV7-3	.	TRBJ1-1	TGTGCCAGCAGCTTAGAGTTTTACACTGAAGCTTTCTTT	CASSLEFYTEAFF
many	12	TRBV19	TRBD1	TRBJ2-3	TGTGCCAGTAGTGAACAGGGGGATACGCAGTATTTT	CASSEQGDTQYF
many	14	TRBV7-9	.	TRBJ1-4	TGTGCCAGCGTGCAAGGACGGCTTAATGAAAAACTGTTTTTT	CASVQGRLNEKLFF
many	14	TRBV5-1	.	TRBJ1-1	TGCGCCAGCAGCTTGGTGTCAGGAGACCTGGAAGCTTTCTTT	CASSLVSGDLEAFF
many	15	TRBV4-2	.	TRBJ2-2	TGTGCCAGCAGCCAAGAGGCTGAGAACACCGGGGAGCTGTTTTTT	CASSQEAENTGELFF
many	12	TRBV20-1	TRBD1	TRBJ2-7	TGCAGTGCTCGGCAGGGGGCCTACGAGCAGTACTTC	CSARQGAYEQYF
many	19	TRBV4-2	TRBD2	TRBJ2-3	TGTGCCAGCAGCCAAGGAGGGGGACTAGCGACCGCTAGCACAGATACGCAGTATTTT	CASSQGGGLATASTDTQYF
many	14	TRBV20-1	TRBD2	TRBJ2-3	TGCAGTGCTTCGGGGGGGTTCAGCACAGATACGCAGTATTTT	CSASGGFSTDTQYF
many	15	TRBV5-4	.	TRBJ2-2	TGTGCCAGCAGCTTAACAAGCTGGGGCACCGGGGAGCTGTTTTTT	CASSLTSWGTGELFF
many	14	TRBV19	.	TRBJ2-7	TGTGCCAGTAAAAGGACGGGACCTTCCTACGAGCAGTACTTC	CASKRTGPSYEQYF
many	15	TRBV5-1	TRBD1	TRBJ2-7	TGCGCCAGCAGCTCAAGACAGGGGGCCCCCTACGAGCAGTACTTC	CASSSRQGAPYEQYF
many	15	TRBV12-3/TRBV12-4	.	TRBJ1-1	TGTGCCAGCAGTTTAAGCAGGAACCTGAACACTGAAGCTTTCTTT	CASSLSRNLNTEAFF
many	13	TRBV28	.	TRBJ1-2	TGTGCCAGCAGTTTGGGGGGGGCAGGTGGCTACACCTTC	CASSLGGAGGYTF
many	13	TRBV7-3	.	TRBJ2-1	TGTGCCAGCAGCAAGCGACCAGACAATGAGCAGTTCTTC	CASSKRPDNEQFF
.	13	TRBV11-2	.	TRBJ2-7	TGTGCCAGCAGCTTATGGGGAGGAAACGAGCAGTACTTC	CASSLWGGNEQYF
many	13	TRBV7-2	.	TRBJ2-7	TGTGCCAGCAGCGCCGCGGTAAGGTACGAGCAGTACTTC	CASSAAVRYEQYF
many	15	TRBV28	.	TRBJ2-1	TGTGCCAGCAGTGCACAGGACAGCTCCTACAATGAGCAGTTCTTC	CASSAQDSSYNEQFF
many	13	TRBV14	.	TRBJ2-3	TGTGCCAGCAGCCAAGTACGTCTCTCCTCCCAGTATTTT	CASSQVRLSSQYF
many	12	TRBV11-2	.	TRBJ2-1	TGTGCCAGCACCTACAGGGAAAATGAGCAGTTCTTC	CASTYRENEQFF
many	17	TRBV7-6	.	TRBJ2-1	TGTGCCAGCAGCTTAGCGATAGGGGCCGGTAGTGGTAATGAGCAGTTCTTC	CASSLAIGAGSGNEQFF
many	17	TRBV5-1	.	TRBJ2-2	TGCGCCAGCACCCCTTGGGGCCGCCAGGCCTCCACCGGGGAGCTGTTTTTT	CASTPWGRQASTGELFF
.	13	TRBV28	.	TRBJ2-7	TGTGCCAGCCGACTTCCCCACTCCTACGAGCAGTACTTC	CASRLPHSYEQYF
many	13	TRBV12-3/TRBV12-4	TRBD1	TRBJ1-2	TGTGCCAGCAGTCAGGACAGGGTGGATGGCTACACCTTC	CASSQDRVDGYTF
.	13	TRBV5-4	.	TRBJ2-3	TGTGCCAGCACCTCGACTAGAACAGATACGCAGTATTTT	CASTSTRTDTQYF
many	13	TRBV4-2	.	TRBJ1-1	TGTGCCAGCAGCCACAAAGGGGGAGTTGAAGCTTTCTTT	CASSHKGGVEAFF
many	14	TRBV5-1	.	TRBJ2-5	TGCGCCAGCAGCTTGGTGGGAACACAAGAGACCCAGTACTTC	CASSLVGTQETQYF
many	14	TRBV5-1	.	TRBJ2-2	TGCGCCAGCAGCCCGGGACCACATACCGGGGAGCTGTTTTTT	CASSPGPHTGELFF
.	13	TRBV6-1	.	TRBJ2-1	TGTGCCAGCAGTGCCTGGGTTAGGAATGAGCAGTTCTTC	CASSAWVRNEQFF
.	15	TRBV30	.	TRBJ1-4	TGTGCCTGGAGTGCCGCGGGCATCAGGTTAGAAAAACTGTTTTTT	CAWSAAGIRLEKLFF
many	13	TRBV9	.	TRBJ2-7	TGTGCCAGCAGCGTAGCTGGGGGTGGAGAGCAGTACTTC	CASSVAGGGEQYF
many	13	TRBV20-1	.	TRBJ2-1	TGCAGTGCTACTCGGGGCTCCTACAATGAGCAGTTCTTC	CSATRGSYNEQFF
many	17	TRBV4-2	TRBD2	TRBJ2-3	TGTGCCAGCAGCCCGAAGGGAGGGTTCACTAGCACAGATACGCAGTATTTT	CASSPKGGFTSTDTQYF
many	15	TRBV5-1	.	TRBJ1-1	TGCGCCAGCAGCTTGGGACAGGTCTTGAACACTGAAGCTTTCTTT	CASSLGQVLNTEAFF
many	16	TRBV4-1	.	TRBJ1-2	TGCGCCAGCAGCCAGGATGGTCAGACCCTACACTATGGCTACACCTTC	CASSQDGQTLHYGYTF
many	15	TRBV27	.	TRBJ1-3	TGTGCCAGCAGTTTACAGGCCAGCTCTGGAAACACCATATATTTT	CASSLQASSGNTIYF
.	17	TRBV7-2	.	TRBJ2-5	TGTGCCAGCAGCTTAGATTCGGGGTGCATTAGCGAAGAGACCCAGTACTTC	CASSLDSGCISEETQYF
many	16	TRBV11-1	TRBD2	TRBJ2-3	TGTGCCAGCAGCTTAGCGGGCGGGAGGGCCTCAGATACGCAGTATTTT	CASSLAGGRASDTQYF
many	16	TRBV28	TRBD2	TRBJ2-3	TGTGCCAGCAGTATCCTAGCGGGAGGGCCCACAGATACGCAGTATTTT	CASSILAGGPTDTQYF
many	15	TRBV2	TRBD1	TRBJ1-5	TGTGCCAGCAGAGCGGACAGGGAAAGGGGGCAGCCCCAGCATTTT	CASRADRERGQPQHF
.	16	TRBV4-1	TRBD2	TRBJ2-5	TGCGCCAGCAGTCGGGGACTAGCGGCAAACCAAGAGACCCAGTACTTC	CASSRGLAANQETQYF
.	15	TRBV20-1	.	TRBJ1-6	TGCAGTGCTAGAGATAGGGGCAGGGATTCTTCACCCCTCCACTTT	CSARDRGRDSSPLHF
many	13	TRBV30	.	TRBJ1-3	TGTGCCTGGAGTGTACGGTCTGGAAACACCATATATTTT	CAWSVRSGNTIYF
many	14	TRBV3-1	TRBD2	TRBJ2-3	TGTGCCAGCAGCAAGCGGGAGGCAGGAGATACGCAGTATTTT	CASSKREAGDTQYF
many	15	TRBV7-3	.	TRBJ2-2	TGTGCCAGCAGCCCCGGGTCCTTCCTCACCGGGGAGCTGTTTTTT	CASSPGSFLTGELFF
many	15	TRBV12-3/TRBV12-4	TRBD2	TRBJ2-1	TGTGCCAGCAGGATGACTAGCGGGGCGTACAATGAGCAGTTCTTC	CASRMTSGAYNEQFF